These T cell receptor beta chains were read from a single sample in a study of T cell repertoires in cytomegalovirus infection. The antigens for these receptors are not known. TCRdb itself ran the reads through MiXCR, one entry per CDR3 protein. The data show some 560,000 distinct CDR3 sequences, approximately 40% seen once. The specimen was cultured PBMCs, collected from culture after CMV antigen stimulation. These receptors originate from a human donor in good health (CMV status not recorded). Some clones in this sample may be carry-over from other donors' samples. CDR3s include the opening cysteine and the closing phenylalanine or tryptophan. Fields, in order: clone size, V gene, J gene, D gene, CDR3 DNA, CDR3 protein. The D gene is left open where the match is weak. Clone size is given for some rows only: seen once, a few or many times, or a class if the clone is expanded.

once	TRBV2	TRBJ1-5	-	TGTGCCAGTAAGGAAACGTTCTTGCCGTATGGGAGCAATCAGCCCCAGCATTTT	CASKETFLPYGSNQPQHF
once	TRBV28	TRBJ1-5	-	TGTGCCAGCAGTTCTATGAGCGAGCTGCCCCAGCATTTT	CASSSMSELPQHF
-	TRBV7-8	TRBJ2-3	TRBD2	TGTGCCAGCAGTTATGGGACTAGCGGGGGAAGCACAGATACGCAGTATTTT	CASSYGTSGGSTDTQYF
-	TRBV7-2	TRBJ2-5	-	TGTGCCAGCAAGTCAGGCGGGGGCCGGGAGACCCAGTACTTC	CASKSGGGRETQYF
few	TRBV24-1	TRBJ1-1	TRBD1	TGTGCCACCAGTGATTTGGAGGACAGGGCCCCTGAAGCTTTCTTT	CATSDLEDRAPEAFF
-	TRBV20-1	TRBJ2-1	-	TGCAGTGCTGAGGATCTCGGCTCCTACAATGAGCAGTTCTTC	CSAEDLGSYNEQFF
-	TRBV6-1	TRBJ2-1	TRBD2	TGTGCCAGCAGTTATTCGCAAGCGGGAGTTACTGAGCAGTTCTTC	CASSYSQAGVTEQFF
-	TRBV7-2	TRBJ2-5	-	TGTGCCAGCGGCCAATCACGGGAGACCCAGTACTTC	CASGQSRETQYF
-	TRBV3-1	TRBJ2-1	TRBD2	TGTGCCAGCAGCCAGCGGGGGGGCGGCTACAATGAGCAGTTCTTC	CASSQRGGGYNEQFF
few	TRBV27	TRBJ1-1	-	TGTGCCAGCAGGGGGGGATCGGGCTCGACTGAAGCTTTCTTT	CASRGGSGSTEAFF
-	TRBV19	TRBJ2-1	TRBD2	TGTGCCAGTACACCGGGACTAGCGGGGTACAATGAGCAGTTCTTC	CASTPGLAGYNEQFF
few	TRBV7-2	TRBJ1-5	-	TGTGCCAGCAGCTTCGGACGCCGATATCAGCCCCAGCATTTT	CASSFGRRYQPQHF
-	TRBV4-1	TRBJ2-1	-	TGCGCCAGCAGCCAAGACCAGAGCTCCTACAATGAGCAGTTCTTC	CASSQDQSSYNEQFF
-	TRBV3-1	TRBJ2-1	TRBD1	TGTGCCAGCAGCCACCGCCGGGACAGGTTCCTTAATGAGCAGTTCTTC	CASSHRRDRFLNEQFF